Listed below are T cell receptor beta chains from one sample, sequenced in a study of cytomegalovirus exposure and HLA in healthy donors. Measured with immunoSEQ multiplex PCR; TCRdb has only the in-frame clones, and not every one. The sample shows around 170,000 clones, 65% to 85% of them seen only once. Source material: PBMCs. The receptors here all came from a girl under 18 in good health and CMV-seropositive. The CDR3 runs from the conserved cysteine through the conserved F or W. Size tells how often a clone was seen (once, few, many) or the class of an expanded clone, and some rows leave it out.

V gene	J gene	clone size	CDR3 protein
TRBV5-6	TRBJ1-5	-	CASSFTGTDSNQPQHF
TRBV30	TRBJ1-3	few	CAWSTEPGGRNTIYF
TRBV6-5	TRBJ1-1	-	CASSYGQGPGEAFF
TRBV2	TRBJ1-2	once	CASSWGVGGYTF
TRBV2	TRBJ2-3	-	CASSRTSGRPSTDTQYF
TRBV7-9	TRBJ1-1	-	CSSNRGGGEAFF
TRBV30	TRBJ2-4	-	CAWRAGTGPKNIQYF
TRBV5-1	TRBJ1-5	-	CASSMTGLSNQPQHF
TRBV30	TRBJ1-3	-	CAWRGRGYSGNTIYF
TRBV9	TRBJ2-1	once	CAERGSGTSGRSYNEQFF
TRBV29-1	TRBJ2-5	-	CSVEDRTGGGETQYF
TRBV2	TRBJ1-1	few	CASSGQGNTEAFF
TRBV6-1	TRBJ2-1	-	CASLSSGGGNEQFF
TRBV30	TRBJ2-5	few	CAWIVQGLAGAQYF
TRBV9	TRBJ2-2	-	CASRDTSGTNTGELFF
TRBV6-5	TRBJ2-2	-	CASKLRGGGELFF
TRBV7-9	TRBJ2-3	once	CASSRRTSEAQDTQYF
TRBV4-2	TRBJ2-1	once	CASSQLTGTSAPPYYNEQFF
TRBV4-3	TRBJ2-7	-	CASSPSQRGDHEQYF
TRBV6-5	TRBJ2-7	-	CASSPDRAYEQYF
TRBV5-4	TRBJ2-3	-	CASSLGGSTDTQYF
TRBV13	TRBJ2-7	-	CASSAPGLAGNYEQCF
TRBV5-6	TRBJ2-7	few	CASSLARGEHEQYF
TRBV27	TRBJ2-2	-	CASSLSPTGNTGELFF
TRBV28	TRBJ2-7	-	CASSLVGGPYEQYF
TRBV27	TRBJ1-6	-	CASTSPGVGSPLHF
TRBV18	TRBJ2-7	few	CASSPAAGGSYEQYF
TRBV27	TRBJ2-1	-	CASRERGGREGNEQFF
TRBV5-4	TRBJ1-4	-	CASSLDGRTGPTIEKLFF
TRBV5-6	TRBJ2-7	-	CASSLYYEQYF
TRBV7-9	TRBJ2-1	few	CASSLGTSGSITYNEQFF